A selection of T cell receptor beta chains follows, all from one sample in a study of blood T cells in healthy people across ages. Using its own MiXCR run on the 5' RACE reads, TCRdb lists one record per CDR3 protein. The sample has 700,000 or so distinct CDR3 sequences; 22% are singletons. The sequenced sample was blood. The source is a man in his 70s in good health. CDR3s include the opening cysteine and the closing phenylalanine or tryptophan. Fields, in order: D gene, V gene, J gene, clone size, CDR3 length, CDR3 protein, CDR3 DNA. The D gene is left open where the match is weak. Size values are once, few and many counts, or a class for expanded clones, and some rows have none.

TRBD1,TRBV18,TRBJ2-3,.,14,CASSPRTGEDTQYF,TGTGCCAGCTCACCGCGGACAGGGGAGGATACGCAGTATTTT
TRBD2,TRBV14,TRBJ2-1,.,15,CASRRSGSPYNEQFF,TGTGCCAGCAGGCGTAGCGGGAGCCCCTACAATGAGCAGTTCTTC
.,TRBV7-2,TRBJ2-1,few,13,CASSWGFGDEQFF,TGTGCCAGCAGCTGGGGGTTTGGGGATGAGCAGTTCTTC
.,TRBV11-3,TRBJ1-1,.,14,CASSQGAEGTEAFF,TGTGCCAGCAGCCAAGGCGCGGAAGGCACTGAAGCTTTCTTT
.,TRBV9,TRBJ2-5,few,15,CASSSRMGVQETQYF,TGTGCCAGCAGCTCCCGAATGGGGGTACAAGAGACCCAGTACTTC
.,TRBV6-5,TRBJ1-6,.,18,CASSYSIIAGPYNSPLHF,TGTGCCAGCAGTTACTCGATAATCGCAGGACCCTATAATTCACCCCTCCACTTT
.,TRBV6-6,TRBJ1-1,.,14,CASTFRPGGTEAFF,TGTGCCAGCACCTTTAGACCGGGCGGGACTGAAGCTTTCTTT
.,TRBV10-3,TRBJ2-6,many,18,CAISEEARGLSGANVLTF,TGTGCCATCAGTGAAGAGGCCAGGGGCCTCTCTGGGGCCAACGTCCTGACTTTC
TRBD1,TRBV12-3/TRBV12-4,TRBJ2-5,.,16,CASSLMGTGLQETQYF,TGTGCCAGCAGTTTGATGGGGACAGGCCTCCAAGAGACCCAGTACTTC
.,TRBV10-3,TRBJ1-2,few,13,CAIYKDEMIGYTF,TGTGCCATTTATAAGGACGAAATGATCGGCTACACCTTC
.,TRBV20-1,TRBJ1-1,.,14,CSARIGGGNTEAFF,TGCAGTGCTAGGATCGGGGGGGGGAACACTGAAGCTTTCTTT
.,TRBV6-6,TRBJ1-4,.,13,CASSYAGLEKLFF,TGTGCCAGCAGTTACGCGGGGCTCGAAAAACTGTTTTTT
.,TRBV29-1,TRBJ2-3,few,14,CSILGLKITDTQYF,TGCAGCATCTTGGGACTTAAAATCACAGATACGCAGTATTTT
.,TRBV6-6,TRBJ1-2,.,16,CASSYRSVGLNYGYTF,TGTGCCAGCAGTTACCGCTCGGTCGGCTTAAACTATGGCTACACCTTC
TRBD2,TRBV29-1,TRBJ2-2,few,18,CSVQGVLLAGAHTGELFF,TGCAGCGTGCAGGGGGTCCTTCTAGCGGGAGCGCACACCGGGGAGCTGTTTTTT
.,TRBV20-1,TRBJ1-2,.,13,CSARPRVNYGYTF,TGCAGTGCTAGACCGAGAGTTAACTATGGCTACACCTTC
TRBD1,TRBV24-1,TRBJ1-5,.,16,CATSDSTADRDKPQHF,TGTGCCACCAGTGATTCGACTGCCGACAGGGATAAGCCCCAGCATTTT
TRBD1,TRBV7-9,TRBJ1-4,.,17,CASSLGTGDSSVAKLFF,TGTGCCAGCAGCTTGGGGACAGGGGATTCCTCGGTTGCAAAACTGTTTTTT
.,TRBV11-1,TRBJ2-5,few,14,CASSFAVLQETRYF,TGTGCCAGCAGCTTTGCGGTCTTACAAGAGACCCGGTACTTC
.,TRBV12-3/TRBV12-4,TRBJ1-4,once,12,CASSWTIEKLFF,TGTGCCAGCAGTTGGACTATTGAAAAACTGTTTTTT
TRBD1,TRBV27,TRBJ1-2,.,15,CASSLVPDRGHGYTF,TGTGCCAGCAGTTTAGTCCCGGACAGGGGACATGGCTACACCTTC
TRBD2,TRBV5-1,TRBJ2-3,few,16,CASSLSSGRSSDTQYF,TGCGCCAGCAGCTTGTCTAGCGGGAGGTCCTCAGATACGCAGTATTTT
.,TRBV5-1,TRBJ1-6,.,15,CASSLEFGSGSPLHF,TGCGCCAGCAGCCTGGAGTTCGGGTCAGGGTCACCCCTCCACTTT
.,TRBV20-1,TRBJ1-2,.,13,CSAPPYRGYGYTF,TGCAGTGCTCCACCTTATCGGGGCTATGGCTACACCTTC
.,TRBV20-1,TRBJ2-5,few,14,CSARGGFGGVRSFF,TGCAGTGCTAGGGGGGGATTTGGGGGAGTTCGTTCGTTCTTC
.,TRBV5-4,TRBJ1-6,few,15,CASSLVPDFGSPLHF,TGTGCCAGCAGCTTGGTCCCGGATTTTGGATCACCCCTCCACTTT
TRBD1,TRBV20-1,TRBJ2-1,.,13,CSARPGRGYEQFF,TGCAGTGCTAGACCCGGCAGGGGGTATGAGCAGTTCTTC
TRBD1,TRBV6-5,TRBJ2-7,few,13,CASSRGTGTEQYF,TGTGCCAGCAGCCGAGGGACAGGGACCGAGCAGTACTTC
TRBD2,TRBV11-2,TRBJ2-2,.,16,CASSSLAGIITGELFF,TGTGCCAGCAGCTCGCTAGCGGGGATAATCACCGGGGAGCTGTTTTTT
.,TRBV28,TRBJ1-1,.,14,CASSPQYVNTEAFF,TGTGCCAGCAGTCCACAATATGTGAACACTGAAGCTTTCTTT
TRBD1,TRBV2,TRBJ1-1,.,13,CASRDSANTEAFF,TGTGCCAGCCGGGACAGTGCGAACACTGAAGCTTTCTTT
.,TRBV29-1,TRBJ2-3,many,12,CSADPDTDTQYF,TGCAGCGCGGACCCTGACACAGATACGCAGTATTTT
.,TRBV5-6,TRBJ2-1,few,16,CASSLEVRVPYNGQFF,TGTGCCAGCAGCTTAGAAGTCCGGGTACCCTACAATGGGCAGTTCTTC
TRBD2,TRBV5-8,TRBJ2-1,.,18,CASSWGLAGASTYNEQFF,TGTGCCAGCAGCTGGGGACTAGCGGGAGCAAGTACCTACAATGAGCAGTTCTTC
.,TRBV18,TRBJ1-4,.,15,CASSPDSAGSEKLFF,TGTGCCAGCTCACCAGATTCGGCAGGGAGCGAAAAACTGTTTTTT
TRBD1,TRBV30,TRBJ1-1,many,14,CAWSVGGSGTEAFF,TGTGCCTGGAGTGTAGGGGGCAGCGGGACTGAAGCTTTCTTT
.,TRBV4-3,TRBJ2-3,.,17,CASSQDGGTGIPDTQYF,TGCGCCAGCAGCCAAGATGGGGGGACGGGGATTCCAGATACGCAGTATTTT
.,TRBV21-1,TRBJ1-3,.,17,CASRKGSRMISGNTIYF,TGTGCCAGCAGGAAAGGTAGCAGAATGATCTCTGGAAACACCATATATTTT
TRBD2,TRBV7-2,TRBJ2-2,.,16,CASSLALAGGPGELFF,TGTGCCAGCAGCTTAGCACTAGCGGGAGGGCCCGGGGAGCTGTTTTTT
TRBD1,TRBV12-3/TRBV12-4,TRBJ1-1,few,15,CASSPGTGLNTEAFF,TGTGCCAGCAGTCCAGGGACAGGGCTGAACACTGAAGCTTTCTTT
.,TRBV4-3,TRBJ2-1,few,15,CASSQELPSYNEQFF,TGCGCCAGCAGCCAAGAACTACCATCCTACAATGAGCAGTTCTTC
.,TRBV3-1,TRBJ2-2,.,14,CASSLLGSSGELFF,TGTGCCAGCAGCCTCTTAGGGAGTTCCGGGGAGCTGTTTTTT
.,TRBV21-1,TRBJ2-3,few,17,CASSSILSGGPTDTQYF,TGTGCCAGCAGCTCCATCCTTTCGGGCGGACCCACAGATACGCAGTATTTT